The count of the clone carrying this T cell receptor (beta chain) is one. Assay: immunoSEQ multiplex PCR; the TCRdb copy retains only in-frame clones and omits some. The data contain 33,000 or so clones, about 89% of them singletons. This CDR3 has 15 amino acids. V trimming: 5 bases; J trimming: 2 bases; junction bases outside the gene matches: 1. CDR1 and CDR2 from the germline V gene are SGHTA and FQGNSA. This specimen comes from a study of OX40 agonist ivuxolimab in advanced cancers. The chain employs TRBV7-2 and TRBJ2-7, with TRBD2 matching over 15 bases. The clonotype was recovered from an adult with an advanced solid tumor such as melanoma, head and neck, liver or kidney cancer. The source material was CD4+ or CD8+ T cells sorted from blood, sampled in a trial of the OX40 agonist ivuxolimab. As DNA, the CDR3 is TGTGCCAGCAGCGGACTAGCGGGAGGGACCTACGAGCAGTACTTC. The encoded protein is CASSGLAGGTYEQYF.